This T cell receptor (beta chain) stems from a study of OX40 agonist ivuxolimab in advanced cancers. Study details: Mean age approximately 61 years, range 23 to 79; approximately 80% male. Three patients, one with hepatocellular carcinoma and two with cutaneous melanoma, achieved partial responses.

Assay: immunoSEQ multiplex PCR; the TCRdb copy retains only in-frame clones and omits some. This sample has 87,000 or so clones; 70% to 90% occur once, and the top ten carry 3% to 4%. This receptor was obtained from an adult with an advanced solid tumor such as melanoma, head and neck, liver or kidney cancer. Sequences were derived from CD4+ or CD8+ T cells sorted from blood, sampled in a trial of the OX40 agonist ivuxolimab.

The CDR3 sequence is CASSLVGAGDNEQFF. The DNA of the CDR3 is TGTGCCAGCAGCTTAGTGGGGGCAGGGGACAATGAGCAGTTCTTC. The chain carries TRBV7-2 and TRBJ2-1; tentative D call: TRBD1 (6 bases). From germline, CDR1 is SGHTA and CDR2 FQGNSA. V lost 1 base to trimming and J lost 5 bases, with 12 bases between them. This CDR3 comprises 15 residues.